A selection of T cell receptor beta chains follows, all from one sample in a study of cytomegalovirus exposure and HLA in healthy donors. Assay: immunoSEQ multiplex PCR; the TCRdb copy retains only in-frame clones and omits some. Among about 150,000 clones listed, approximately 61% were seen once. The sequencing sample was made of PBMCs. The receptors here all came from a human donor in good health. CDR3s include the opening cysteine and the closing phenylalanine or tryptophan. D genes are given only for firm matches. Only part of the rows carry a size: once, few, many, or a class if the clone is expanded.

clone size	D gene	J gene	V gene	CDR3 protein	CDR3 DNA
-	TRBD2	TRBJ2-7	TRBV5-8	CASSLAGGPREQYF	TGTGCCAGCAGCTTGGCGGGGGGTCCTCGGGAGCAGTACTTC
few	TRBD2	TRBJ2-7	TRBV5-1	CASSLASGSESYEQYF	TGCGCCAGCAGCTTGGCTAGCGGGAGTGAATCCTACGAGCAGTACTTC
-	TRBD2	TRBJ2-3	TRBV7-9	CASSGNPRTSGRPRDTQYF	TGTGCCAGCAGCGGCAACCCCCGGACTAGCGGGAGGCCTCGAGATACGCAGTATTTT
-	-	TRBJ1-2	TRBV18	CASSLSGVLGDYGYTF	TGTGCCAGCTCACTCTCTGGCGTTTTAGGAGACTATGGCTACACCTTC
-	TRBD1	TRBJ2-7	TRBV28	CASRAGQGGKQYF	TGTGCCAGCAGGGCGGGACAGGGCGGGAAGCAGTACTTC
-	TRBD1	TRBJ1-3	TRBV9	CASGGQGGGNTIYF	TGTGCCAGCGGGGGACAGGGAGGAGGAAACACCATATATTTT
-	-	TRBJ1-2	TRBV28	CASTGDYGYTF	TGTGCCAGCACCGGTGACTATGGCTACACCTTC
few	TRBD1	TRBJ2-7	TRBV28	CASRPPGTGTYEQYF	TGTGCCAGCCGCCCGCCCGGGACAGGAACCTACGAGCAGTACTTC
-	TRBD2	TRBJ2-7	TRBV29-1	CSVEGGLAYEQYF	TGCAGCGTTGAAGGGGGACTAGCCTACGAGCAGTACTTC
-	-	TRBJ2-7	TRBV27	CASSLVGVGSYEQYF	TGTGCCAGCAGTTTAGTAGGGGTGGGCTCCTACGAGCAGTACTTC
-	TRBD1	TRBJ2-1	TRBV7-9	CASSPDRGRYNEQFF	TGTGCCAGCAGCCCGGACAGGGGGCGATACAATGAGCAGTTCTTC
few	-	TRBJ1-3	TRBV6-5	CASSRQAGNTIYF	TGTGCCAGCAGTCGACAGGCTGGAAACACCATATATTTT
-	-	TRBJ1-3	TRBV9	CASSVETGGNSGNTIYF	TGTGCCAGCAGCGTAGAGACGGGGGGTAACTCTGGAAACACCATATATTTT
few	-	TRBJ1-2	TRBV5-4	CASSQSGANYGYTF	TGTGCCAGCAGCCAGTCAGGGGCGAACTATGGCTACACCTTC
once	TRBD2	TRBJ2-7	TRBV28	CASSLSGGGSSYEQYF	TGTGCCAGCAGTTTATCTGGCGGGGGGAGCTCCTACGAGCAGTACTTC
few	-	TRBJ2-3	TRBV7-3	CASSPSGADTQYF	TGTGCCAGCAGCCCGAGCGGTGCAGATACGCAGTATTTT
-	TRBD2	TRBJ2-3	TRBV28	CASSRPGLAGRDTQYF	TGTGCCAGCAGTCGGCCCGGACTAGCGGGTCGAGATACGCAGTATTTT
few	-	TRBJ2-7	TRBV21-1	CASRPEQSGLAGEVFCPEQYF	TGTGCCAGCAGACCGGAACAGTCGGGACTAGCGGGTGAGGTGTTTTGTCCCGAGCAGTACTTC
-	-	TRBJ1-2	TRBV7-2	CASSPHINYGYTF	TGTGCCAGCAGCCCACACATAAACTATGGCTACACCTTC
-	TRBD1	TRBJ2-7	TRBV28	CASSLRPDQGAYEQYF	TGTGCCAGCAGTTTACGGCCCGACCAGGGGGCGTACGAGCAGTACTTC
-	-	TRBJ2-5	TRBV9	CASSALAGIQETQYF	TGTGCCAGCAGCGCTCTAGCTGGGATCCAAGAGACCCAGTACTTC
-	-	TRBJ1-2	TRBV19	CASSMALEQSYGYTF	TGTGCCAGTAGTATGGCTTTGGAGCAGAGCTATGGCTACACCTTC
-	TRBD2	TRBJ2-1	TRBV5-1	CASSRTSGSINEQFF	TGCGCCAGCAGCCGGACTAGCGGGAGTATCAATGAGCAGTTCTTC
once	TRBD2	TRBJ2-2	TRBV7-3	CASKVAGANGDTGELFF	TGTGCCAGCAAGGTAGCGGGAGCTAACGGGGACACCGGGGAGCTGTTTTTT
-	-	TRBJ1-3	TRBV5-1	CASSADSGNTIYF	TGCGCCAGCAGTGCGGACTCTGGAAACACCATATATTTT
-	TRBD2	TRBJ2-3	TRBV10-3	CAISEFAGATDTQYF	TGTGCCATCAGTGAATTTGCGGGAGCCACAGATACGCAGTATTTT
-	TRBD1	TRBJ1-4	TRBV5-8	CASSLGTGWNNEKLFF	TGTGCCAGCAGCTTGGGGACAGGGTGGAATAATGAAAAACTGTTTTTT
-	-	TRBJ1-5	TRBV19	CASQNSNQPQHF	TGTGCCAGTCAAAATAGCAATCAGCCCCAGCATTTT
-	TRBD2	TRBJ2-7	TRBV27	CASSLDGLAGAYEQYF	TGTGCCAGCAGTTTGGATGGACTAGCGGGGGCCTACGAGCAGTACTTC
-	TRBD1	TRBJ2-1	TRBV4-3	CASSQLIQGNEQFF	TGCGCCAGCAGCCAATTGATACAGGGGAATGAGCAGTTCTTC
-	TRBD2	TRBJ2-1	TRBV11-2	CASSLVAGAYNEQFF	TGTGCCAGCAGCTTAGTCGCGGGGGCCTACAATGAGCAGTTCTTC
once	-	TRBJ2-2	TRBV19	CASSIPSSGELFF	TGTGCCAGTAGTATTCCGAGCTCCGGGGAGCTGTTTTTT
-	-	TRBJ2-5	TRBV5-4	CASSLGSGANQETQYF	TGTGCCAGCAGCTTGGGGTCAGGGGCCAACCAAGAGACCCAGTACTTC
few	-	TRBJ1-5	TRBV6-1	CASSEQRGQPQHF	TGTGCCAGCAGTGAACAAAGGGGACAGCCCCAGCATTTT
-	TRBD1	TRBJ2-5	TRBV5-4	CATRTGPGQETQYF	TGTGCCACCAGGACAGGTCCTGGGCAAGAGACCCAGTACTTC
-	-	TRBJ2-5	TRBV6-1	CASRSGTLQETQYF	TGTGCCAGCAGGTCCGGGACTCTTCAAGAGACCCAGTACTTC
-	TRBD2	TRBJ2-3	TRBV5-4	CASSLASGSTDTQYF	TGTGCCAGCAGCTTGGCTAGCGGGAGCACAGATACGCAGTATTTT
-	-	TRBJ1-4	TRBV18	CASRRGTNEKLFF	TGTGCCAGCCGCAGGGGAACTAATGAAAAACTGTTTTTT
-	-	TRBJ2-1	TRBV7-3	CASSTALAPNEQFF	TGTGCCAGCAGTACGGCCTTAGCGCCCAATGAGCAGTTCTTC
-	-	TRBJ2-7	TRBV6-5	CASKVRGQHSYEQYF	TGTGCCAGCAAGGTGCGGGGGCAGCACTCCTACGAGCAGTACTTC
-	-	TRBJ1-5	TRBV5-1	CASSLGTANNQPQHF	TGCGCCAGCAGCTTGGGGACAGCAAACAATCAGCCCCAGCATTTT
-	TRBD1	TRBJ2-7	TRBV14	CASSQLTGLYEQYF	TGTGCCAGCAGCCAATTGACAGGGCTCTACGAGCAGTACTTC
-	TRBD2	TRBJ2-3	TRBV2	CASSEAGTSGTDTQYF	TGTGCCAGCAGTGAAGCCGGGACTAGCGGCACAGATACGCAGTATTTT
-	-	TRBJ2-2	TRBV5-4	CASSRGRNTGELFF	TGTGCCAGCAGTCGGGGGAGAAACACCGGGGAGCTGTTTTTT
-	-	TRBJ2-5	TRBV19	CASSIAGVGRETQYF	TGTGCCAGTAGTATAGCGGGAGTAGGGCGAGAGACCCAGTACTTC
few	-	TRBJ1-4	TRBV19	CASSPTGVGTEKLFF	TGTGCCAGTAGTCCCACGGGAGTAGGTACTGAAAAACTGTTTTTT
-	-	TRBJ2-1	TRBV4-1	CASSQGGRAKDRYNEQFF	TGCGCCAGCAGCCAAGGAGGGCGGGCGAAGGATCGATACAATGAGCAGTTCTTC
-	-	TRBJ1-1	TRBV5-1	CASSLKLNTEAFF	TGCGCCAGCAGCCTAAAACTGAACACTGAAGCTTTCTTT
-	-	TRBJ1-1	TRBV5-1	CASSLGQTMNTEAFF	TGCGCCAGCAGCTTGGGGCAGACTATGAACACTGAAGCTTTCTTT
-	-	TRBJ1-2	TRBV19	CASSSLTGDYGYTF	TGTGCCAGTAGTTCTTTGACGGGTGACTATGGCTACACCTTC